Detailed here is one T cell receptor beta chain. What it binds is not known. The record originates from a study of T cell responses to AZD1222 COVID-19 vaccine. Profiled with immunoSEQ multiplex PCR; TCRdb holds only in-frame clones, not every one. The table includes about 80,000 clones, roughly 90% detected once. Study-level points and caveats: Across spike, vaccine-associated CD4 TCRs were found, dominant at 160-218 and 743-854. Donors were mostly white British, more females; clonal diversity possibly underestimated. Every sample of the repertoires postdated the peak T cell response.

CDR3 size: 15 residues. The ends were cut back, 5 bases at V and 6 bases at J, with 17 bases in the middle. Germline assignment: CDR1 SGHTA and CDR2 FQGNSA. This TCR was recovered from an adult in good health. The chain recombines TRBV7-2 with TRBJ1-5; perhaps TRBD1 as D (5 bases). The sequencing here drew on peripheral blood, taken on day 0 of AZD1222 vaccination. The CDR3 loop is CASSPISSGIQPQHF. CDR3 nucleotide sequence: TGTGCCAGCAGCCCGATTAGCTCAGGGATTCAGCCCCAGCATTTT.